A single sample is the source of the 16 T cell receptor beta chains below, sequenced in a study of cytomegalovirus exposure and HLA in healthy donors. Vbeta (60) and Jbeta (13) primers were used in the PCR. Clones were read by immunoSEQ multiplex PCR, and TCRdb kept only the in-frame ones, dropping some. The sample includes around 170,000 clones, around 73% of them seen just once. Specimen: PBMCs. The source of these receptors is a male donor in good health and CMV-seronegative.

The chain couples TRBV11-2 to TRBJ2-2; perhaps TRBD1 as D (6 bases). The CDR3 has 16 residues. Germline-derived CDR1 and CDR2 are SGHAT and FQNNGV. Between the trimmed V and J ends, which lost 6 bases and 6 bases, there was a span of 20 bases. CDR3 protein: CASRTPSAGAAGELFF. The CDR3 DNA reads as TGTGCCAGCAGGACCCCATCGGCAGGGGCGGCCGGGGAGCTGTTTTTT.

Here the CDR3 reads CASNGGWSENIQYF. In nucleotides, the CDR3 is TGTGCCAGCAACGGGGGGTGGTCGGAAAACATTCAGTACTTC. This rearrangement joins TRBV6-6 to TRBJ2-4; 7 bases agree with TRBD2. After removal of 7 bases from V and 5 bases from J, the junction contained 8 bases not matched to a gene. The germline gives CDR1 MNHNY, CDR2 SVGAGI (reference sequence). The CDR3 contains 14 residues.

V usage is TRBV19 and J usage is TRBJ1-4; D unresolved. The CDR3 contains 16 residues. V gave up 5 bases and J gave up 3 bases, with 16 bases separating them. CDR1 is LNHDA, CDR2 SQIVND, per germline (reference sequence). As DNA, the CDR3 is TGTGCCAGTAGTCCCAGATTCAAAGTGGCTAATGAAAAACTGTTTTTT. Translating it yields CASSPRFKVANEKLFF.

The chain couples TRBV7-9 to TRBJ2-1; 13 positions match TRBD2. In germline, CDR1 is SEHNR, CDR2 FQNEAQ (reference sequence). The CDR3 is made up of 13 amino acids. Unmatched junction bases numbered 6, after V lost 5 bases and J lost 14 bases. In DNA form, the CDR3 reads TGTGCCAGCAGCCGGACTAGCGGGAGCTTTGAGTTCTTC. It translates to CASSRTSGSFEFF. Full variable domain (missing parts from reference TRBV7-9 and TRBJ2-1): DTGVSQNPRHKITKRGQNVTFRCDPISEHNRLYWYRQTLGQGPEFLTYFQNEAQLEKSRLLSDRFSAERPKGSFSTLEIQRTEQGDSAMYLCASSRTSGSFEFFGPGTRLTVL.

The CDR3 bases are TGTGCCAGCAGCTTTTCTGCCAGTCAGCCCCAGCATTTT. Amino acids: CASSFSASQPQHF. The V call is TRBV7-3, the J call TRBJ1-5; D call uncertain. Germline loops: CDR1 SGHTA, CDR2 FQGTGA. V lost 3 bases and J 6 bases, leaving 9 bases between the germline ends. This CDR3 has 13 residues.

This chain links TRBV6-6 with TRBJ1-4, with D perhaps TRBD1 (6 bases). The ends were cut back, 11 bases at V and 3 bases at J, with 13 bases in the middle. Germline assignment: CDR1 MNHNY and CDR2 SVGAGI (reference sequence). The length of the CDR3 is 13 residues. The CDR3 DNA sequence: TGTGCCGTCAAGGGGGGGGCTAATGAAAAACTGTTTTTT. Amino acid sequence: CAVKGGANEKLFF.

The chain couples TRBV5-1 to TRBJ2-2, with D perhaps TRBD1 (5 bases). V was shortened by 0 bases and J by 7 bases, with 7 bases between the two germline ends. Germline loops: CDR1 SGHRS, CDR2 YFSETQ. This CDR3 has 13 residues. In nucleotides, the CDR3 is TGCGCCAGCAGCTTGGGACAGAACGGGGAGCTGTTTTTT. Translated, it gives CASSLGQNGELFF. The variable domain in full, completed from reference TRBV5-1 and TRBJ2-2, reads KAGVTQTPRYLIKTRGQQVTLSCSPISGHRSVSWYQQTPGQGLQFLFEYFSETQRNKGNFPGRFSGRQFSNSRSEMNVSTLELGDSALYLCASSLGQNGELFFGEGSRLTVL.

CDR3 residues: CASGHGLNGLNTEAFF. The DNA for the CDR3 is TGTGCCAGCGGCCATGGGCTAAATGGCTTGAACACTGAAGCTTTCTTT. This sequence joins TRBV25-1 and TRBJ1-1; D is unresolved. From germline, CDR1 is MGHDK and CDR2 SYGVNS. V gave up 8 bases and J gave up 0 bases, with 19 bases separating them. This CDR3 region has 16 residues.

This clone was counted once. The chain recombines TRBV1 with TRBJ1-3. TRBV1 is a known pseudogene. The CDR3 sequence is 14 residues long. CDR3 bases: TGCACCAGCAGCCGTCGGGATTCTGGAAACACCATATATTTT. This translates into CTSSRRDSGNTIYF.

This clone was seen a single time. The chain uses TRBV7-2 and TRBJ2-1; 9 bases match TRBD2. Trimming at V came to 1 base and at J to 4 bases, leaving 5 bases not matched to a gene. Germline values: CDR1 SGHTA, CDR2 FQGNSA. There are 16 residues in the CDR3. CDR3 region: CASSLVGGRGYNEQFF. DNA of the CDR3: TGTGCCAGCAGCTTAGTAGGCGGGAGGGGGTACAATGAGCAGTTCTTC.

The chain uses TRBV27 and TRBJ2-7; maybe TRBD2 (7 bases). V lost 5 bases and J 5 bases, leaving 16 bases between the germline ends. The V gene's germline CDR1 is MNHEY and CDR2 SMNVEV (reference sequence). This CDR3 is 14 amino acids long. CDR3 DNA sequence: TGTGCCAGCAGTGCCCTAGGGGGGGGCAACGAGCAGTACTTC. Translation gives CASSALGGGNEQYF.

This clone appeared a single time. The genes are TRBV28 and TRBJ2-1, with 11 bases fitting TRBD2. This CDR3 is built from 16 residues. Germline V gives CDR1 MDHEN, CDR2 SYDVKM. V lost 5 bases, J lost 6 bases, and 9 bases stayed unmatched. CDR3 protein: CASSRPGLAGGNEQFF. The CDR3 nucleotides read TGTGCCAGCAGTCGGCCGGGGCTAGCGGGGGGCAATGAGCAGTTCTTC.

The CDR3 nucleotides are TGTGCCAGCTCACCGAATCGCAGGCAAGAGACCCAGTACTTC. Translated: CASSPNRRQETQYF. The rearrangement links TRBV18 to TRBJ2-5, with D hard to call. Germline V CDR1 and CDR2: KGHSH, LQKENI. Trimming stripped 3 bases from V and 2 bases from J, with 10 bases between. CDR3 length: 14 residues.

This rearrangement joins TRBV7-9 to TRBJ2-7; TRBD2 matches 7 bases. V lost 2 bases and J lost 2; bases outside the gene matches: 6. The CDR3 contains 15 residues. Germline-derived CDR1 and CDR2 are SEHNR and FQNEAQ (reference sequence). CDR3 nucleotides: TGTGCCAGCAGCTTACCGGTAGCGGGCCCCTACGAGCAGTACTTC. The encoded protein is CASSLPVAGPYEQYF.

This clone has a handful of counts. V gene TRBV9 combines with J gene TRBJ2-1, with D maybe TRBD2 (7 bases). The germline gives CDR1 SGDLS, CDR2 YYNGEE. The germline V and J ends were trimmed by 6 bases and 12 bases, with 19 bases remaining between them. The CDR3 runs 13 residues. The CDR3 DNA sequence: TGTGCCAGCACCCGAGCCGGGGGGCGCGCGCAGTTCTTC. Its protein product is CASTRAGGRAQFF.

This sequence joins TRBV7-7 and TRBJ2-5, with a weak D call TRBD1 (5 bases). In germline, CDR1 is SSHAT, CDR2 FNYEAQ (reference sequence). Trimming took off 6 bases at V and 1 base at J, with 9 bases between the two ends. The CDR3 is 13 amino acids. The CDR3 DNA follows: TGTGCCAGCAGTAGGGGTCTCCAAGAGACCCAGTACTTC. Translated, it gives CASSRGLQETQYF.